The rows below give T cell receptor beta chains drawn from one sample of a study of cytomegalovirus exposure and HLA in healthy donors. Here immunoSEQ multiplex PCR was the method, and the copy in TCRdb shows in-frame clones only, minus some. The sample yields around 210,000 clones, approximately 84% seen once. Material: PBMCs. The receptor set was obtained from a girl aged 2 to 9 in good health and CMV-seronegative. Both conserved end residues are part of each CDR3. The D gene is left open where the match is weak. Only part of the rows carry a size: once, few, many, or a class if the clone is expanded.

CASSTASRTGLRSNQPQHF | TGTGCCAGTAGTACCGCTTCGCGCACAGGGCTGAGGAGCAATCAGCCCCAGCATTTT | . | TRBV19 | . | TRBJ1-5
CASSLVAGGGTEAFF | TGTGCCAGCAGCTTAGTCGCGGGAGGGGGCACTGAAGCTTTCTTT | . | TRBV7-9 | . | TRBJ1-1
CATSKSRDRAYEQYF | TGTGCCACCAGTAAGTCTCGGGACAGGGCCTACGAGCAGTACTTC | TRBD1 | TRBV15 | . | TRBJ2-7
CATSRDKQGPYEQYF | TGTGCCACCAGCAGAGACAAACAGGGGCCCTACGAGCAGTACTTC | TRBD1 | TRBV15 | few | TRBJ2-7
CASRASTGFYGYTF | TGTGCCAGCAGGGCCTCGACAGGGTTCTATGGCTACACCTTC | TRBD1 | TRBV25-1 | . | TRBJ1-2
CASSPIELAGRMEEQFF | TGTGCCAGCAGTCCGATAGAACTAGCGGGACGAATGGAGGAGCAGTTCTTC | TRBD2 | TRBV27 | . | TRBJ2-1
CASSTGLAATWDDTQYF | TGTGCCAGTAGTACAGGACTAGCGGCCACTTGGGACGATACGCAGTATTTT | TRBD2 | TRBV19 | few | TRBJ2-3
CASSRGTETNYGYTF | TGTGCCAGCAGCCGCGGGACAGAGACTAACTATGGCTACACCTTC | TRBD1 | TRBV7-9 | . | TRBJ1-2
CASSFRDWASYNEQFF | TGTGCCAGCAGTTTTCGGGATTGGGCCTCCTACAATGAGCAGTTCTTC | . | TRBV27 | . | TRBJ2-1
CASSVGTSGYNEQFF | TGTGCCAGCAGCGTCGGGACTAGCGGATACAATGAGCAGTTCTTC | TRBD2 | TRBV6-4 | . | TRBJ2-1
CAWGLAGSQRQYF | TGTGCCTGGGGACTAGCGGGATCCCAACGCCAGTACTTC | TRBD2 | TRBV30 | . | TRBJ2-7
CASSDETGDSPLHF | TGTGCCAGCAGCGATGAAACGGGGGATTCACCCCTCCACTTT | . | TRBV7-9 | . | TRBJ1-6
CASGGQGYEQFF | TGTGCCAGCGGGGGACAGGGCTATGAGCAGTTCTTC | TRBD1 | TRBV6-1 | . | TRBJ2-1
CASSRREGHNEQFF | TGTGCCAGCAGTCGAAGGGAGGGCCACAATGAGCAGTTCTTC | TRBD2 | TRBV6-5 | few | TRBJ2-1
CASSLRTSRFTGELFF | TGCGCCAGCAGCTTGAGGACTAGCAGATTCACCGGGGAGCTGTTTTTT | TRBD2 | TRBV5-1 | once | TRBJ2-2
CASHWGPSSYNEQFF | TGTGCCAGCCATTGGGGGCCGAGCTCCTACAATGAGCAGTTCTTC | . | TRBV6-1 | . | TRBJ2-1
CASRIARDSRRTDTQYF | TGTGCCAGCAGAATAGCCCGGGACTCGAGACGCACAGATACGCAGTATTTT | . | TRBV2 | . | TRBJ2-3
CSSTWGPNYGYTF | TGCAGCTCGACTTGGGGGCCCAACTATGGCTACACCTTC | . | TRBV29-1 | . | TRBJ1-2
CASSEGLRVYEQYF | TGTGCCAGCAGTGAGGGACTACGGGTCTACGAGCAGTACTTC | TRBD2 | TRBV6-1 | . | TRBJ2-7
CASSFPGNLIYNEQFF | TGTGCCAGCAGCTTTCCAGGGAATTTAATCTACAATGAGCAGTTCTTC | . | TRBV5-6 | . | TRBJ2-1
CASSLEGQYNEQFF | TGCGCCAGCAGCTTGGAGGGGCAGTACAATGAGCAGTTCTTC | . | TRBV5-1 | . | TRBJ2-1
CSVAERERAHEQFF | TGCAGCGTCGCGGAGCGGGAGAGAGCCCATGAGCAGTTCTTC | TRBD2 | TRBV29-1 | few | TRBJ2-1
CASRDRERHTGELFF | TGTGCCAGCAGAGACAGGGAGCGTCACACCGGGGAGCTGTTTTTT | TRBD1 | TRBV6-5 | . | TRBJ2-2
CASSGISRTGPNEKLFF | TGTGCCAGCAGTGGAATATCCCGGACAGGCCCCAATGAAAAACTGTTTTTT | TRBD1 | TRBV25-1 | . | TRBJ1-4
CASSRGGPLADTQYF | TGTGCCAGCTCACGAGGGGGACCTCTGGCAGATACGCAGTATTTT | . | TRBV18 | . | TRBJ2-3
CASSLAQGLNTEAFF | TGTGCCAGCAGCTTAGCGCAGGGTTTGAACACTGAAGCTTTCTTT | . | TRBV7-2 | . | TRBJ1-1
CASSQSGGKTQYF | TGTGCCAGCAGTCAATCAGGGGGAAAGACCCAGTACTTC | TRBD1 | TRBV5-6 | . | TRBJ2-5
CASSERQGRDSAFF | TGTGCCAGCAGTGAACGTCAGGGCAGGGACTCAGCTTTCTTT | . | TRBV6-5 | . | TRBJ1-1
CASYSSPLNTEAFF | TGTGCCAGCTACTCATCCCCATTGAACACTGAAGCTTTCTTT | . | TRBV27 | few | TRBJ1-1
CASSLGFGGLTPLHF | TGTGCCAGCAGCTTGGGGTTCGGAGGACTTACACCCCTCCACTTT | . | TRBV5-5 | . | TRBJ1-6
CASSSRQGSQPQHF | TGTGCCAGCAGCTCCAGACAGGGGAGCCAGCCCCAGCATTTT | TRBD1 | TRBV7-2 | . | TRBJ1-5
CASRQGGGNEKLFF | TGCGCCAGCAGGCAGGGGGGTGGCAATGAAAAACTGTTTTTT | TRBD1 | TRBV10-2 | . | TRBJ1-4
CASSARQGLSNEKLFF | TGTGCCAGCAGCGCCCGACAGGGCCTATCTAATGAAAAACTGTTTTTT | TRBD1 | TRBV7-6 | . | TRBJ1-4
CASSQDEFYYGYTF | TGCGCCAGCAGCCAAGACGAGTTCTACTATGGCTACACCTTC | . | TRBV4-1 | . | TRBJ1-2
CASSSLAGEAFF | TGTGCCAGCAGCTCCCTGGCAGGGGAAGCTTTCTTT | . | TRBV7-9 | . | TRBJ1-1
CASSLGLAKNIQYF | TGTGCCAGCAGCTTAGGGCTAGCCAAAAACATTCAGTACTTC | . | TRBV7-9 | . | TRBJ2-4
CASSLAGTASYEQYF | TGTGCCAGCTCATTAGCCGGGACTGCATCCTACGAGCAGTACTTC | . | TRBV18 | . | TRBJ2-7
CASSLTLGGAQPDTQYF | TGTGCCAGCAGCTTAACATTGGGGGGGGCCCAGCCAGATACGCAGTATTTT | . | TRBV7-3 | . | TRBJ2-3
CASSHRYDRGYTF | TGTGCCAGCAGCCACAGGTATGATCGAGGCTACACCTTC | . | TRBV14 | . | TRBJ1-2
CASSLTEPYHEQYF | TGTGCCAGCAGCTTGACGGAGCCCTACCACGAGCAGTACTTC | . | TRBV7-9 | . | TRBJ2-7
CASSPTGLAGATDTQYF | TGTGCCAGCAGCCCGACCGGACTAGCGGGGGCCACAGATACGCAGTATTTT | TRBD2 | TRBV5-4 | . | TRBJ2-3
CASSGAEAFF | TGTGCCAGCAGTGGAGCTGAAGCTTTCTTT | . | TRBV2 | . | TRBJ1-1
CASSQVQGLAGGEQYF | TGTGCCAGCAGCCAAGTTCAGGGACTAGCGGGAGGCGAGCAGTACTTC | TRBD2 | TRBV14 | . | TRBJ2-7
CATQGRTKGNTIYF | TGTGCCACCCAAGGGCGGACAAAGGGGAACACCATATATTTT | . | TRBV6-1 | . | TRBJ1-3
CASLPLAGAPTDTQYF | TGTGCCAGCCTACCCCTAGCGGGGGCTCCCACAGATACGCAGTATTTT | TRBD2 | TRBV2 | . | TRBJ2-3